This T cell receptor (beta chain) was retrieved from a study of T cells in Graves' hyperthyroidism and ophthalmopathy. Regarding the study as a whole: The blood repertoire included most of the expanded thyroid clonotypes above 0.001. The model made its ophthalmopathy prediction, and onset followed a median approximately 7 months later.

Template material for amplifying TCR beta CDR3 regions consisted of RNA transcripts. TCR CDR3 regions were first amplified by RT-PCR with HTBI primers. TCRdb reprocessed the multiplex PCR reads via MiXCR and lists one record per CDR3 protein. The sample comprises hundreds of thousands of distinct CDR3 sequences, approximately 14% of which are singletons, and roughly a tenth rests with the top ten. The germline gives CDR1 LGHDT, CDR2 YNNKEL (reference sequence). There are 17 residues in the CDR3. The germline V and J ends were trimmed by 0 bases and 5 bases, with 16 bases remaining between them. Exclusion of patients followed from uncontrolled infection, other autoimmune disease, pregnancy or lactation. Roughly 10 ml of fresh peripheral blood supplied the PBMCs. This clonotype was picked up many times. What it binds is unknown.

The V gene is TRBV3-1, the J gene TRBJ2-2, with a possible D match to TRBD2 (6 bases). The sequence derives from a woman aged 18-29 years with Graves' hyperthyroidism. Sequencing was carried out using blood. Here the CDR3 reads CASSQEGWEASTGELFF. The CDR3 DNA reads as TGTGCCAGCAGCCAAGAGGGGTGGGAGGCGTCGACCGGGGAGCTGTTTTTT. Full variable domain (missing parts from reference TRBV3-1 and TRBJ2-2): DTAVSQTPKYLVTQMGNDKSIKCEQNLGHDTMYWYKQDSKKFLKIMFSYNNKELIINETVPNRFSPKSPDKAHLNLHINSLELGDSAVYFCASSQEGWEASTGELFFGEGSRLTVL.